The clone carrying this T cell receptor beta chain is medium-sized in the sample. What it binds is unknown. This sample was taken from a study of vaccination and CD4 T cells after COVID-19. Points from the study as a whole: Spike mono-reactivity was found in 304 of the 307 vaccine-specific clones identified in convalescent patients.

V dropped 6 bases and J dropped 4 bases, with 13 bases sitting between them. The germline V gene encodes CDR1 MNHNS and CDR2 SASEGT. CDR3 length: 14 residues. Treatment in this sample: 10-day PBMC culture with coronavirus spike peptide pools or control peptides (ViraFEST assay). Ahead of the COVID-19 pandemic (2011-2018), the CD4+ T cells of the unexposed donor were collected. Sequencing of cultured CD4+ T cell DNA used the Oncomine TCR Beta short-read assay. Investigators obtained genomic DNA by extraction from cultured CD4+ T cells. MiXCR was run by TCRdb on the PCR reads, yielding one entry per CDR3 protein. The profile covers around 9,700 distinct CDR3 sequences, with under 40% appearing a single time and roughly 8% taken by the ten largest.

The chain joins TRBV6-1 to TRBJ1-5, with D tentatively TRBD1 (6 bases). The specimen was CD4+ T cells from blood, cultured in vitro. This receptor was obtained from a human donor in good health. This CDR3 is CASSPRGGNQPQHF. The CDR3 DNA reads as TGTGCCAGCAGCCCTAGAGGGGGTAATCAGCCCCAGCATTTT.